This paragraph reports one TCR beta chain. The V and J ends lost 5 bases and 3 bases, in that order; junction bases with no gene match: 19. Germline V gene sequence: CDR1 SGHVS, CDR2 FNYEAQ. This CDR3 is 19 amino acids long. The sample belongs to a study of blood T cell repertoires in COVID-19. In the study overall: There were acute and convalescent COVID-19 samples, and they came from the United States, Italy and Spain. The analysed material was cDNA or gDNA that came from T cells, B-cell-depleted T cells, or PBMCs.

In the study's own analysis: Amplification from reference gene primers served as the basis for estimated nucleated cell counts. Assay: immunoSEQ multiplex PCR; the TCRdb copy retains only in-frame clones and omits some. That table is the source of V, J and clone size, and D and trimming were worked out from the DNA. In the table there are approximately 260,000 clones, roughly 80% of which are singletons. Sequenced: peripheral blood. The TCR originated in an elderly woman with active or convalescent COVID-19. The J gene is TRBJ1-3, the V gene TRBV7-6, with 7 bases aligning to TRBD1. CDR3 nucleotide sequence: TGTGCCAGCAGCCCGCTAGCCCCGGTGAGACAGGGAAGTGGAAACACCATATATTTT. Translation gives CASSPLAPVRQGSGNTIYF.